The TCR beta chain under discussion was sequenced for a study of blood T cell repertoires in COVID-19. For the study at large: Sites in the United States, Italy and Spain provided acute and convalescent COVID-19 samples.

V was clipped by 3 bases and J by 7 bases, with 14 bases between them. CDR1 and CDR2 from the germline V gene are KGHSH and LQKENI. The CDR3 has 14 residues. Authors' data handling: Reference gene primers were amplified, and this amplification served to estimate nucleated cell counts. Using immunoSEQ multiplex PCR, the repertoire was profiled, and TCRdb retains in-frame clones only, with some absent. V and J calls and clone size are given by that table; D and trimming were obtained from the DNA. The profile shows roughly 250,000 clones, about 88% of them singletons. Material: peripheral blood. The receptor's source is a woman in her thirties or forties who had recovered from COVID-19. The chain recombines TRBV18 with TRBJ2-3, with a weak D call TRBD2 (7 bases). DNA of the CDR3: TGTGCCAGCTCACCTACGGGGGGCGGGAATACGCAGTATTTT. This gives the protein CASSPTGGGNTQYF.